The rows below give T cell receptor beta chains drawn from one sample of a study of human T cells and chemical hapten exposure. MiXCR, applied by TCRdb to the RACE reads, yields one record per CDR3 protein. Of around 110,000 distinct CDR3 sequences listed, around 10% are singletons. The material was whole blood, obtained in connection with sensitization to the hapten diphenylcyclopropenone (DPC). The receptors originated from a woman in her forties or fifties with alopecia areata. Some clones in this sample may be carry-over from other donors' samples. Both conserved end residues are part of each CDR3. D genes are given only for firm matches. A row's size may be missing; if present it is once, few, many or a size class.

TRBV6-2/TRBV6-3,TRBJ1-1,.,few,CASINRLPGQNTEAFF,TGTGCCAGCATTAACCGACTCCCGGGACAGAACACTGAAGCTTTCTTT
TRBV28,TRBJ1-6,.,few,CASSRKSPLHF,TGTGCCAGCAGTCGTAAGTCACCCCTCCACTTT
TRBV4-1,TRBJ2-1,.,.,CASSQIRGNEQFF,TGCGCCAGCAGCCAAATCAGGGGCAATGAGCAGTTCTTC
TRBV12-3/TRBV12-4,TRBJ1-5,TRBD1,few,CASSRQGELSAPQHF,TGTGCCAGCAGTCGACAGGGAGAGCTTAGTGCGCCCCAGCATTTT
TRBV29-1,TRBJ2-6,.,many,CSAAASTSGANVLTF,TGCAGCGCCGCGGCCAGCACCTCTGGGGCCAACGTCCTGACTTTC
TRBV20-1,TRBJ2-3,.,.,CSAPAPSGSQDTQYF,TGCAGTGCCCCGGCCCCCTCGGGTAGCCAAGATACGCAGTATTTT
TRBV11-3,TRBJ2-2,TRBD1,.,CASSRDRDTGELFF,TGTGCCAGCTCCCGGGACAGGGACACCGGGGAGCTGTTTTTT
TRBV6-6,TRBJ2-5,.,few,CASSYSGLVLTQYF,TGTGCCAGCAGTTACTCAGGGCTAGTGCTGACCCAGTACTTC
TRBV28,TRBJ1-2,TRBD1,.,CASSLRGQGNYGYTF,TGTGCCAGCAGTTTAAGGGGACAGGGGAACTATGGCTACACCTTC
TRBV20-1,TRBJ2-3,.,.,CSARRGRRTDTQYF,TGCAGTGCTAGGCGGGGGCGAAGGACAGATACGCAGTATTTT
TRBV11-1,TRBJ2-3,.,few,CASGRASTDTQYF,TGTGCCAGCGGCCGTGCTAGCACAGATACGCAGTATTTT
TRBV6-2/TRBV6-3,TRBJ1-5,.,few,CASSYAGGSNQPQHF,TGTGCCAGCAGTTACGCGGGGGGGAGCAATCAGCCCCAGCATTTT
TRBV20-1,TRBJ1-5,TRBD1,.,CSARAEGADNQPQHF,TGCAGTGCTCGGGCGGAGGGGGCCGACAATCAGCCCCAGCATTTT
TRBV18,TRBJ1-2,TRBD1,many,CASSPPSGGSNYGYTF,TGTGCCAGCTCACCCCCTTCAGGGGGATCTAACTATGGCTACACCTTC
TRBV4-1,TRBJ1-2,.,few,CASSQEMTTARGYTF,TGCGCCAGCAGCCAAGAAATGACGACGGCGAGGGGCTACACCTTC
TRBV18,TRBJ1-5,.,few,CASSRWTNQPQHF,TGTGCCAGCTCACGCTGGACTAATCAGCCCCAGCATTTT
TRBV18,TRBJ1-1,.,many,CASSPLEGVTTPNTEAFF,TGTGCCAGCTCACCACTTGAGGGGGTAACAACCCCTAACACTGAAGCTTTCTTT
TRBV7-9,TRBJ1-1,.,once,CASSLEGGNAFF,TGTGCCAGCAGCTTAGAAGGGGGAAATGCTTTCTTT
TRBV6-7,TRBJ2-7,TRBD1,many,CASSRGWTGEPSSYEQYF,TGTGCCAGCAGCCGCGGCTGGACAGGGGAGCCCTCTTCCTACGAGCAGTACTTC
TRBV6-6,TRBJ2-7,.,many,CASSYDGATYEQYF,TGTGCCAGCAGTTACGACGGAGCGACCTACGAGCAGTACTTC
TRBV28,TRBJ2-1,.,.,CASRMEKRSSYNEQFF,TGTGCCAGCAGAATGGAGAAGCGGAGCTCCTACAATGAGCAGTTCTTC
TRBV20-1,TRBJ1-2,.,.,CSASPQQAPKGYTF,TGCAGTGCTAGTCCCCAACAGGCCCCTAAGGGCTACACCTTC
TRBV5-1,TRBJ2-7,.,.,CATRRADNSYEQYF,TGCGCCACCAGACGCGCGGACAACTCCTACGAGCAGTACTTC
TRBV20-1,TRBJ2-3,.,.,CSADLTYTDTQYF,TGCAGTGCTGACTTAACTTACACAGATACGCAGTATTTT
TRBV27,TRBJ1-5,.,.,CASTRGLRGQPQHF,TGTGCCAGTACACGGGGGCTGAGGGGACAGCCCCAGCATTTT
TRBV3-1,TRBJ2-3,.,few,CASSQDFTDTQYF,TGTGCCAGCAGCCAAGATTTTACAGATACGCAGTATTTT
TRBV9,TRBJ2-3,.,.,CASSPGRRSGDTQYF,TGTGCCAGCAGTCCTGGACGGAGGTCTGGGGATACGCAGTATTTT
TRBV12-3/TRBV12-4,TRBJ1-3,TRBD1,many,CASSPWTGRHSGNTIYF,TGTGCCAGCAGTCCCTGGACAGGACGTCACTCTGGAAACACCATATATTTT
TRBV7-2,TRBJ2-7,TRBD2,once,CASSLCGGSSYEQYF,TGTGCCAGCAGCTTATGCGGGGGGAGCTCCTACGAGCAGTACTTC
TRBV11-1,TRBJ2-3,.,.,CASSIKDTQYF,TGTGCCAGCAGCATCAAAGATACGCAGTATTTT
TRBV20-1,TRBJ2-3,.,.,CSARGAGRRADTQYF,TGCAGTGCTAGGGGTGCGGGCAGAAGGGCAGATACGCAGTATTTT
TRBV7-9,TRBJ2-7,TRBD2,.,CASSRGGSEQYF,TGTGCCAGCAGCCGGGGGGGCTCCGAGCAGTACTTC
TRBV7-9,TRBJ1-4,.,.,CASSLEGPYEKLFF,TGTGCCAGCAGCTTAGAGGGTCCCTATGAAAAACTGTTTTTT
TRBV5-1,TRBJ2-3,TRBD1,many,CASSRDRADTQYF,TGCGCCAGCAGCAGAGACAGGGCAGATACGCAGTATTTT
TRBV15,TRBJ1-2,.,many,CATSREAYGYTF,TGTGCCACCAGCAGAGAGGCCTATGGCTACACCTTC
TRBV12-5,TRBJ2-2,TRBD2,few,CASGTSNLAGGPSGELFF,TGTGCTAGTGGCACAAGTAATTTAGCGGGAGGGCCGAGCGGGGAGCTGTTTTTT
TRBV28,TRBJ1-1,TRBD1,.,CASSTTATGGTEAFF,TGTGCCAGCAGCACGACCGCAACAGGGGGCACTGAAGCTTTCTTT
TRBV28,TRBJ2-1,TRBD2,many,CASSLAGEYNEQFF,TGTGCCAGCAGTTTAGCGGGGGAGTACAATGAGCAGTTCTTC
TRBV5-1,TRBJ2-2,.,many,CASSRLEHTGELFF,TGCGCCAGCAGCCGGCTAGAACACACCGGGGAGCTGTTTTTT
TRBV4-1,TRBJ2-7,.,.,CASSQENHPRSSYEQYF,TGCGCCAGCAGCCAAGAAAATCACCCCCGCAGCTCCTACGAGCAGTACTTC
TRBV29-1,TRBJ1-4,.,many,CSVLGTGARNEKLFF,TGCAGCGTTTTGGGGACTGGCGCAAGGAATGAAAAACTGTTTTTT
TRBV7-9,TRBJ2-1,TRBD2,.,CASSPPGLAGEGEQFF,TGTGCCAGCAGCCCACCGGGACTAGCGGGAGAAGGAGAGCAGTTCTTC
TRBV6-1,TRBJ2-3,.,.,CASSAGEHTDTQYF,TGTGCCAGCAGTGCCGGGGAACACACAGATACGCAGTATTTT
TRBV29-1,TRBJ1-4,TRBD1,few,CSVVQGAGEKLFF,TGCAGCGTCGTACAGGGGGCCGGTGAAAAACTGTTTTTT